This T cell receptor beta chain was found in a study of cytomegalovirus exposure and HLA in healthy donors (TCRdb year 2017). Concerning the study at large: A later analysis indicated that the 120 or so validation repertoires were generated on the platform also employed for the 720 or so repertoires of the first cohort. High-throughput TCR immunosequencing, statistical association of individual TCRs with disease status, and machine learning were combined to predict cytomegalovirus infection status. The study aimed to test whether signatures of past pathogen exposure could be identified by cataloging public T cell receptors. A separate validation cohort of about 110 different subjects was used in addition to the roughly 640-subject first cohort.

Its CDR3 holds 14 amino acids, cysteine through phenylalanine. The kept DNA is CDR3 alone, 42 bases in frame from the first base. CDR1 and CDR2, per the germline V gene, are SGDLS and YYNGEE. The junction shows trimming of 4 bases on V and 3 bases on J, plus 10 bases between the germline ends. What the authors observed across the whole study: A later analysis found that TCRs clustered in the first cohort also tended to co-occur in the 100 to 150 validation repertoires, with more than 90% of cluster scores above 0. The study listed 164 TCR beta chains as associated with cytomegalovirus. A few of the identified cytomegalovirus-associated TCR beta chains were confirmed in vitro to be specific for cytomegalovirus antigens. While some public TCRs were present in many individuals, most TCR sequences turned up only very rarely across donors. According to the authors, the approach could potentially be generalized to other disease states and immunological phenotypes. The classifier was reported to diagnose cytomegalovirus status with high specificity and sensitivity in both the original and validation cohorts. The validation cohort had no HLA typing available for a later analysis, so co-occurrence within that cohort was assessed over all 130 or so repertoires.

As to this clone: The antigen this receptor binds is unknown. No quality values exist for individual bases; no much larger clone is one base distant.

Libraries were prepared through the immunoSEQ multiplex PCR assay. As for the authors' bioinformatics: To diagnose cytomegalovirus status from the catalog of TCR beta chain sequences, a statistical classification framework was built. In TCRdb, the immuneACCESS table is reduced to in-frame sequences with V and J assigned. These tables do not hold every clone; where another copy was compared, an unresolved V gene accounts for under half, and the others remain unexplained. Clonal size and the V and J genes are those of that table, whereas D and trimming came from the DNA. The sample table holds roughly 120,000 clones, of which about 84% were seen once. The top ten clones comprise 4% to 6% of the sample. The donors belonged to the validation cohort of around 120 subjects, which was separate from the roughly 670-subject first cohort.

The rearranged chain carries TRBV9 and TRBJ2-2; the D gene cannot be named for sure. Source material: PBMCs. This receptor was taken from a young man in good health and CMV-seronegative. The DNA reads TGTGCCAGCAGCCCCCGCCGGTACACCGGGGAGCTGTTTTTT. The encoded protein is CASSPRRYTGELFF.